The rows below give T cell receptor beta chains drawn from one sample of a study of monozygotic twins with inflammatory bowel disease. TCRdb re-called the 5' RACE reads and shows each CDR3 protein once, DNA omitted. The ten most abundant clones cover around 2.4% of a sample with around 450,000 distinct CDR3 sequences. The source material was blood. Receptors were obtained from a human donor with ulcerative colitis or Crohn's disease, or a healthy co-twin of an affected twin (not recorded which). Each CDR3 is given with its conserved first and last residue. Fields, in order: V gene, J gene, CDR3 protein.

>TRBV12-3/TRBV12-4|TRBJ2-1
CASSLLAGLETEQFF
>TRBV5-1|TRBJ2-3
CASSLLSGGNIDTQYF
>TRBV28|TRBJ2-7
CASSLAGEYYEQYF
>TRBV15|TRBJ2-2
CATSSPAGGPTGELFF
>TRBV28|TRBJ2-2
CASSSGGETGELFF
>TRBV6-2/TRBV6-3|TRBJ2-1
CASTFSGTGSFRSYNEQFF
>TRBV6-5|TRBJ2-1
CASSYVGLLHNEQFF
>TRBV7-9|TRBJ2-2
CASSSPLATNTGELFF
>TRBV14|TRBJ2-7
CASSQDGERLSSYEQYF
>TRBV12-3/TRBV12-4|TRBJ1-3
CASIWGHSGNTIYF
>TRBV6-5|TRBJ2-3
CASTATSPGTQYF
>TRBV29-1|TRBJ2-4
CSVEEDPNKNIQYF
>TRBV30|TRBJ1-1
CAWTDDGYTEAFF
>TRBV30|TRBJ1-3
CAWTGGNTIYF
>TRBV29-1|TRBJ2-5
CSGRQGSRGETQYF
>TRBV12-3/TRBV12-4|TRBJ2-5
CASRASLVPQETQYF
>TRBV7-2|TRBJ1-6
CASSFWGTNSPLHF
>TRBV5-6|TRBJ2-5
CASSSSGTPTSSGETQYF
>TRBV27|TRBJ1-1
CASSTQGDTEAFF
>TRBV20-1|TRBJ2-3
CSASVGRLAEDTQYF
>TRBV20-1|TRBJ2-3
CSASRLSSGGVRDTQYF
>TRBV5-8|TRBJ1-3
CASSSPTASGNTIYF
>TRBV30|TRBJ2-3
CAWSEGTGADTQYF
>TRBV5-4|TRBJ1-1
CASSIPLAGGVTEAFF
>TRBV28|TRBJ1-4
CASSPGQYEAEKLFF
>TRBV18|TRBJ2-6
CASSPGESGANVLTF
>TRBV29-1|TRBJ1-1
CSVASMRGNTEAFF
>TRBV7-3|TRBJ2-2
CASSLAAGSGEGELFF
>TRBV13|TRBJ2-2
CASSPERGLTGELFF
>TRBV7-6|TRBJ2-1
CASSGRVRSYNEQFF
>TRBV6-2/TRBV6-3|TRBJ2-2
CASRGAGGTTGELFF
>TRBV20-1|TRBJ2-1
CSASNWGDGEQFF